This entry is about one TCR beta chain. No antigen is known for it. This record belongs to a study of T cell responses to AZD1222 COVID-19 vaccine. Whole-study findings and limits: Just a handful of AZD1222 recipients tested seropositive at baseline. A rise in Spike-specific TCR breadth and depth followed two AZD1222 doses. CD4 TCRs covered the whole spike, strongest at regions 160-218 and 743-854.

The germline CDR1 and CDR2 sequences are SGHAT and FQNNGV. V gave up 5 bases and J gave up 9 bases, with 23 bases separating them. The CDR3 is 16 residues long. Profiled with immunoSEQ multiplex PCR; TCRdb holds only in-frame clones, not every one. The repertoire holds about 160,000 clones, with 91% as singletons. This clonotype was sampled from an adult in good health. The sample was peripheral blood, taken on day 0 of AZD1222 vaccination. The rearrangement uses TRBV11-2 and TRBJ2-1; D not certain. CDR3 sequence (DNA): TGTGCCAGCAGCAAAATGACTGGTTTAGGGATGAGTGAGCAGTTCTTC. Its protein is CASSKMTGLGMSEQFF. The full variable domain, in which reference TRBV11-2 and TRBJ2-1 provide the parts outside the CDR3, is EAGVAQSPRYKIIEKRQSVAFWCNPISGHATLYWYQQILGQGPKLLIQFQNNGVVDDSQLPKDRFSAERLKGVDSTLKIQPAKLEDSAVYLCASSKMTGLGMSEQFFGPGTRLTVL.